These 10 T cell receptor beta chains were sequenced from one sample in a study. TCRdb reprocessed the 5' RACE reads via MiXCR and lists one record per CDR3 protein. This table has 45,000 to 55,000 distinct CDR3 sequences, roughly 22% appearing once. Input material: tumor-infiltrating naive CD4+ T cells sorted from the breast tumor. Subset noted: naive CD4+ T cells, CD4+CD45RA+CD25-. The receptors here all came from a female donor with breast cancer.

This clonotype was recorded a few times. The chain joins TRBV5-6 to TRBJ1-4; TRBD1 might be the D (6 bases). Germline CDR1 is SGHDT and CDR2 is YYEEEE. The length of the CDR3 is 14 residues. V was trimmed by 1 base and J by 8 bases, leaving 12 bases between them. CDR3 loop: CASSLFNREEKLFF. The CDR3 DNA reads TGTGCCAGCAGCTTGTTTAACAGGGAAGAAAAACTGTTTTTT.

In the case of this clonotype: This CDR3 fails to terminate in the conserved phenylalanine or tryptophan, so it likely reflects a read error. This chain connects TRBV5-1 to TRBJ2-5; 9 nucleotides align to TRBD2. The V gene's germline CDR1 is SGHRS and CDR2 YFSETQ. After removal of 1 base from V and 2 bases from J, the junction contained 3 bases not matched to a gene. The CDR3 contains 15 residues. In DNA form, the CDR3 reads TGCGCCAGCAGCTTGCAGACTAGCGGTCAAGAGACCCAGTACTGC. It encodes CASSLQTSGQETQYC.

In this sample, this clonotype turned up a few times. The V call is TRBV10-3, the J call TRBJ1-1, with 7 bases fitting TRBD1. The germline CDR1 and CDR2 sequences are ENHRY and SYGVKD. V lost 3 bases to trimming and J lost 0 bases; unmatched junction nucleotides: 10. The CDR3 extends over 17 amino acids. The CDR3 nucleotides are TGTGCCATCAGTGACCCCCCCTCGGGACAGTTGAACACTGAAGCTTTCTTT. It codes for CAISDPPSGQLNTEAFF.

This clonotype was picked up many times. This chain links TRBV6-5 with TRBJ2-5; D tentatively fits TRBD1 or TRBD2 (6 bases each). Trimming stripped 8 bases from V and 5 bases from J, with 21 bases between. The CDR3 loop spans 15 amino acids. In germline, CDR1 is MNHEY, CDR2 SVGAGI. The CDR3 sequence: CASATLSGADETQYF. CDR3 sequence (DNA): TGTGCCAGCGCTACACTTTCGGGGGCGGATGAGACCCAGTACTTC.

The V and J genes are TRBV7-3 and TRBJ2-5; no firm D call. Trimming removed 1 base at V and 5 bases at J, with 8 bases between. CDR1 and CDR2 from the germline V gene are SGHTA and FQGTGA. The CDR3 spans 13 residues. The CDR3 coding sequence is TGTGCCAGCAGCTTAAGGCTCTTTGAGACCCAGTACTTC. This sequence encodes CASSLRLFETQYF.

In DNA, the CDR3 is TGTGCCAGTAGTATTCAGGGGGGTGAGCAGTTCTTC. Protein product: CASSIQGGEQFF. The chain is built from TRBV19 and TRBJ2-1; D might be TRBD1 (7 bases). The ends were cut back, 3 bases at V and 9 bases at J, with 9 bases in the middle. Germline lookup yields CDR1 LNHDA and CDR2 SQIVND (reference sequence). The CDR3 consists of 12 residues.

As to this clonotype: A much larger clone differs from this one at a single base, so this may be a read error. The chain couples TRBV6-5 to TRBJ1-2; 7 bases line up with TRBD1. The CDR3 sequence is 16 residues long. Germline V gene lookup returns CDR1 MNHEY and CDR2 SVGAGI. CDR3 amino acids: CACSYRRGGLGYGYTF. DNA for the CDR3: TGTGCCTGCAGTTATCGCAGGGGGGGCTTGGGCTATGGCTACACCTTC.

The chain has TRBV5-6 and TRBJ2-7; D is unresolved. Germline lookup yields CDR1 SGHDT and CDR2 YYEEEE. CDR3 length equals 14 residues. The V and J ends lost 1 base and 3 bases respectively, with 11 bases between them. The CDR3 loop is CASSLIMSNYEQYF. Written as DNA, the CDR3 is TGTGCCAGCAGCTTGATTATGTCAAACTACGAGCAGTACTTC.

Concerning this clonotype: The junction does not match germline at one end; this may be a read error. CDR3 in amino acids: CATSGALRTDTQYF. The CDR3 DNA is TGTGCCACGAGTGGAGCACTTCGGACAGATACGCAGTATTTT. The chain is built from TRBV24-1 and TRBJ2-3; no clear D. Germline loops: CDR1 KGHDR, CDR2 SFDVKD. This CDR3 region has 14 residues.

This clonotype came up a few times. The rearrangement links TRBV4-1 to TRBJ2-1, with 10 nucleotides matching TRBD2. The length of the CDR3 is 16 residues. Germline V gene data show CDR1 as MGHRA and CDR2 as YSYEKL. V gave up 3 bases and J gave up 2 bases; unmatched junction bases: 4. CDR3 in DNA: TGCGCCAGCAGCCATCCCGGGACTAGCGCCTACAATGAGCAGTTCTTC. Protein: CASSHPGTSAYNEQFF.